This TCR beta chain is from a study of vaccination effects on CD4 cells after COVID-19 (dated 2022 in TCRdb). A note on the overall study: Participants received two doses of either the BNT162b2 or the mRNA-1273 mRNA SARS-CoV-2 vaccine. In both COVID-19 convalescent patients and infection-naive vaccine recipients, the study compared SARS-CoV-2 spike-specific CD4+ TCR repertoires from before mRNA vaccination with those from after it. Altogether, about 10 COVID-19 convalescent patients and a few SARS-CoV-2-naive healthy vaccine recipients made up the full study. Cultures from other donors in the study were sequenced with the Oncomine TCR Beta short-read assay on an Illumina iSeq 100.

This clone has a single count. Its cognate antigen has yet to be identified. There are no base qualities to consult, and no much larger clone falls within one base. To identify antigen-specific CD4+ T cell clonotypes by their expansion, the ViraFEST assay first stimulated PBMC with viral peptide pools and then applied TCR sequencing. After less than eleven days of culture, CD4+ T cells were isolated with the EasySep CD4+ T cell isolation kit. The absence of prior SARS-CoV-2 infection in healthy vaccine recipients was confirmed by negative nucleocapsid antibodies before and after vaccination. Roughly 2 million PBMC per well were cultured in IMDM with 5% human AB serum, roughly 10 IU/ml IL-2 and gentamicin, plus 10 ug/ml peptides. Half of the culture medium was replaced with fresh IL-2-containing medium on days 3 and 7. Unless noted otherwise, every peptide stimulation condition was cultured in triplicate wells. Using Ficoll-Paque Plus gradient centrifugation, PBMC were separated from whole blood and then either used fresh or cryopreserved at -140C. The overlapping peptide pools covered the spike proteins of SARS-CoV-2 and of the common cold coronaviruses HCoV-NL63, HCoV-OC43 and HCoV-229E. The QIAamp micro DNA kit was used to extract genomic DNA from the cultured CD4+ T cells.

V loses 5 bases, J loses 9 bases, and the germline ends lie 10 bases apart. The germline V gene sets CDR1 to MDHEN and CDR2 to SYDVKM. The CDR3 spans 12 residues, from the cysteine through the phenylalanine. Only the CDR3 part of the read is kept: 36 bases, read in frame from the first base. Library preparation employed the immunoSEQ multiplex PCR assay. DNA from the CD4+ T cells that had been cultured and isolated underwent TCR beta CDR3 sequencing. As for how the authors treated the data: The analysis removed non-productive TCR sequences, trimmed reads to the CDR3 region, and retained only CDR3s that were 7 or more amino acids long. The MANAFEST web app was used to pick out antigen-specific clonotypes by comparing their expansion in peptide wells with that in reference cultures. To count as positive, a clone had to show expansion at FDR<0.05 compared with the reference and with all other wells, an odds ratio above 5, and a frequency above 0.1% in two replicate wells. A clonotype was defined as cross-reactive if the clonotype was significantly expanded both in SARS-CoV-2 spike wells and in at least one common cold coronavirus spike condition. CDR3 similarity was assessed by Levenshtein distance using the stringdist R package, and unrooted trees were constructed with ape in R 3.6.1. In its TCRdb copy, this immuneACCESS table keeps in-frame sequences only and misses some clones. Where compared with another copy, unresolved V genes explain less than half of these, and the others have no known cause. That table furnishes V, J and clone size, whereas the DNA furnished D and trimming. Counted in this sample were approximately 74,000 clones; about four fifths of them appeared once. The top ten constitute about 2.9% of the sample.

Broader findings and caveats from the paper: The study was limited by a small number of convalescent patients and lacked early post-infection timepoints. At late post-vaccination timepoints, both infection-induced and vaccine-induced clones showed marked clonal contraction, consistent with waning T cell responses. Among healthy vaccine recipients, nearly all vaccine-induced clones were SARS-CoV-2 mono-reactive, and only 1 of 255 was cross-reactive with common cold coronaviruses.

Sequenced here: CD4+ T cells from PBMCs cultured with HCoV-NL63 spike peptides, sampled before COVID-19 vaccination. The meaning of the sample's cell subset or site label: HCoV-NL63 spike overlapping peptide pool stimulation. The TCR originated in a human donor who received a COVID-19 vaccine. This chain joins TRBV28 to TRBJ2-2; the D segment cannot be called with confidence. CDR3 sequence: CASSPSFRELFF. The nucleotide sequence reads TGTGCCAGCAGTCCATCGTTCCGGGAGCTGTTTTTT.